The 6 T cell receptor beta chains below all came from one sample that was sequenced in a study of T cell responses to AZD1222 COVID-19 vaccine. Method: immunoSEQ multiplex PCR; TCRdb's copy keeps in-frame clones and lacks some. Of about 150,000 clones listed, roughly 87% were seen once; the top ten hold roughly 1.1%. Sequencing used peripheral blood, obtained 28 days after the second AZD1222 dose. Receptor source: an adult who received the AZD1222 COVID-19 vaccine.

This chain joins TRBV4-1 and TRBJ2-1; 9 bases align to TRBD1. The CDR3 runs to 14 residues. With 0 bases clipped from V and 8 bases from J, the junction kept 2 bases outside the gene matches. Per the germline V gene, CDR1 is MGHRA and CDR2 is YSYEKL. Here the CDR3 DNA reads TGCGCCAGCAGCCAAGATAGGGACAGGGATGAGCAGTTCTTC. Translating it yields CASSQDRDRDEQFF.

The chain is built from TRBV6-2 or TRBV6-3 and TRBJ2-1, with D perhaps matching TRBD2 (6 bases). Trimming took 5 bases from V and 5 from J, leaving 16 bases between them. Germline loops: CDR1 MNHEY, CDR2 SVGEGT. The CDR3 spans 15 residues. The CDR3 DNA is TGTGCCAGCAGTATCCGGCTAGCGAGAGACAATGAGCAGTTCTTC. The encoded protein is CASSIRLARDNEQFF.

The V gene is TRBV19, the J gene TRBJ1-2; a weak D match, TRBD1 (5 bases). The CDR3 consists of 17 residues. The V end was cut by 0 bases, the J end by 5 bases, with 19 bases between. The germline gives CDR1 LNHDA, CDR2 SQIVND (reference sequence). The CDR3 spells CASSIDPDTPASYGYTF. Written as DNA, the CDR3 is TGTGCCAGTAGTATAGATCCGGACACGCCGGCCTCTTATGGCTACACCTTC.

The chain employs TRBV19 and TRBJ2-7, with D uncertain. Germline assignment: CDR1 LNHDA and CDR2 SQIVND (reference sequence). Trimming shortened V by 1 base and J by 7 bases, and 14 bases separated the two germline ends. This CDR3 spans 14 amino acids. DNA for the CDR3: TGTGCCAGTAGTATAGTTTGGGGAAATAAGGAGCAGTACTTC. Amino acids: CASSIVWGNKEQYF.

The genes are TRBV2 and TRBJ1-2; TRBD1 is a possible D gene (5 bases). This CDR3 contains 14 residues. V shed 3 bases and J shed 7 bases, with 15 bases lying between them. CDR1 and CDR2 (germline): SNHLY, FYNNEI. The CDR3 coding sequence is TGTGCCAGCAGTGACAGAACAGGTCCCCTTGGCTACACCTTC. Protein: CASSDRTGPLGYTF.

The V gene is TRBV5-4, the J gene TRBJ2-5; TRBD1 agrees at 8 bases. The J segment lost 5 bases and the V segment lost 2 bases, leaving 11 bases of the junction unmatched. Germline CDR1 SGHNT, CDR2 YYREEE (reference sequence). The CDR3 loop spans 16 amino acids. Written as DNA, the CDR3 is TGTGCCAGCAGCTTCTCACAGGGGGTTCGTGGGGAGACCCAGTACTTC. As protein: CASSFSQGVRGETQYF.